This record covers a single TCR beta chain. Reverse transcription of about 0.5 to 1 ug RNA was carried out with random hexamers. A single record per CDR3 protein comes from TCRdb applying MiXCR to the immunoSEQ multiplex PCR reads. Here the sample spans over 200,000 distinct CDR3 sequences, about 95% being singletons. This entry comes from a study of CD8 T cells in Susac syndrome. Germline trimming cut 5 bases from V and 4 bases from J; bases unmatched to any gene: 6. The CDR3 runs to 16 residues. V and J are TRBV12-3 or TRBV12-4 and TRBJ2-6; 9 bases fit TRBD2. This sequence originates from a human donor with multiple sclerosis. The sequencing input was CD4+ T cells from PBMCs. The CDR3 nucleotides are TGTGCCAGCAGTCAGCGGGGGGACCCCGGGGCCAACGTCCTGACTTTC. Residues: CASSQRGDPGANVLTF.